This passage covers 13 T cell receptor beta chains from one sample sequenced in a study of a mutant IDH1 vaccine in newly diagnosed glioma. Data came from immunoSEQ multiplex PCR; TCRdb stores just in-frame clones and leaves some out. The data show roughly 30,000 clones, with roughly nine tenths seen just once and more than 15% held by the top ten. Time point indicated: week 5, during vaccination. What each vaccine dose contained was 300 ug of mutant IDH1 20-mer peptide, accompanied by topical imiquimod. These receptors have no known antigen. The sequencing used PBMCs, collected from a glioma patient whose treatment included an IDH1 peptide vaccine. These receptors all stem from a man between 18 and 35 years old with glioma.

V gene TRBV25-1 combines with J gene TRBJ2-7; D gene unclear. Looked up from germline, CDR1 is MGHDK and CDR2 is SYGVNS. The V gene lost 5 bases and the J gene lost 3 bases, with 5 bases spanning the gap. CDR3 length: 11 residues. In nucleotides, the CDR3 is TGTGCCAGCAGTAACAGCTACGAGCAGTACTTC. Translated: CASSNSYEQYF.

The chain carries TRBV4-1 and TRBJ2-3; TRBD2 agrees at 7 bases. The CDR3 length is 16 residues. Trimming took 1 base from V and 1 from J; bases not matched to a gene: 5. Per germline, CDR1 MGHRA and CDR2 YSYEKL. CDR3: CASSQVSGVRTDTQYF. The DNA of the CDR3 is TGCGCCAGCAGCCAAGTAAGCGGGGTCCGCACAGATACGCAGTATTTT.

The V gene is TRBV30, the J gene TRBJ1-6; D is ambiguous. Trimming cost V 5 bases and J 9 bases, with 11 bases left between them. CDR1 and CDR2 from the germline V gene are GTSNPN and SVGIG (reference sequence). The CDR3 totals 12 residues. CDR3 residues: CAWGVFGSPLHF. For the CDR3, the DNA is TGTGCCTGGGGAGTGTTTGGTTCACCCCTCCACTTT.

This chain joins TRBV6-1 and TRBJ1-1, with D possibly being TRBD1 (5 bases). From germline, CDR1 is MNHNS and CDR2 SASEGT. The CDR3 is 14 amino acids. Deletions cut 10 bases from V and 0 bases from J, with 15 bases between. CDR3 DNA sequence: TGTGCCACCCACTTCAGGGCCGTGAACACTGAAGCTTTCTTT. This translates into CATHFRAVNTEAFF.

The CDR3 loop reads CASSDPGLAGTYEQYF. In nucleotides, the CDR3 is TGTGCCAGCAGCGACCCGGGACTAGCGGGTACCTACGAGCAGTACTTC. The J gene is TRBJ2-7, the V gene TRBV9; 12 bases map to TRBD2. Germline V gene data show CDR1 as SGDLS and CDR2 as YYNGEE. V shed 3 bases, J shed 2 bases, and the junction held 6 bases outside the gene matches. The CDR3 is made up of 16 amino acids.

This clone showed up just a few times. This chain joins TRBV27 and TRBJ2-7; 11 bases agree with TRBD2. Germline CDR1 MNHEY, CDR2 SMNVEV (reference sequence). The CDR3 loop spans 14 amino acids. V shed 2 bases, J shed 3 bases, and the junction held 0 bases outside the gene matches. The CDR3 loop reads CASSLGTSGYEQYF. CDR3 in DNA: TGTGCCAGCAGTTTAGGGACTAGCGGCTACGAGCAGTACTTC.

This chain joins TRBV15 and TRBJ2-5; D gene unclear. CDR1 LNHNV and CDR2 YYDKDF come from the germline V gene (reference sequence). This CDR3 comprises 13 residues. The germline V and J ends were trimmed by 5 bases and 0 bases, with 7 bases remaining between them. CDR3 protein: CATSVWNQETQYF. The CDR3 nucleotides are TGTGCCACCAGCGTTTGGAACCAAGAGACCCAGTACTTC.

The CDR3 loop reads CASSQDQRTEAFF. CDR3 DNA: TGCGCCAGCAGCCAAGATCAGAGGACTGAAGCTTTCTTT. The V gene is TRBV4-3, the J gene TRBJ1-1; no clear D gene. The CDR3 sequence is 13 residues long. Trimming removed 0 bases at V and 5 bases at J, with 7 bases between. CDR1 is LGHNA and CDR2 is YSLEER in the germline V gene.

This clone appeared a single time. J is TRBJ2-1 and V is TRBV30; 7 bases align to TRBD2. The V segment lost 4 bases and the J segment 1 base; nucleotides outside the gene matches: 10. Germline CDR1 GTSNPN, CDR2 SVGIG (reference sequence). The CDR3 runs to 16 residues. The CDR3 sequence: CAWIPWGGVSYNEQFF. In DNA form, the CDR3 reads TGTGCCTGGATTCCCTGGGGGGGGGTTTCCTACAATGAGCAGTTCTTC.

The genes are TRBV30 and TRBJ2-3; the match to TRBD2 covers 8 bases. The CDR3 runs to 14 residues. J lost 0 bases, V lost 7 bases, and 6 bases had no gene match. Per the germline V gene, CDR1 is GTSNPN and CDR2 is SVGIG (reference sequence). The CDR3 loop reads CALLAEGSTDTQYF. In nucleotides, the CDR3 is TGTGCCTTACTAGCGGAGGGTAGCACAGATACGCAGTATTTT. Drawing the rest from reference TRBV30 and TRBJ2-3, the complete variable domain is SQTIHQWPATLVQPVGSPLSLECTVEGTSNPNLYWYRQAAGRGLQLLFYSVGIGQISSEVPQNLSASRPQDRQFILSSKKLLLSDSGFYLCALLAEGSTDTQYFGPGTRLTVL.

V usage is TRBV27 and J usage is TRBJ2-7, with TRBD1 matching over 9 bases. Germline V gene sequence: CDR1 MNHEY, CDR2 SMNVEV (reference sequence). V lost 2 bases and J lost 5; bases outside the gene matches: 4. CDR3 length: 14 amino acids. The CDR3 DNA follows: TGTGCCAGCAGTTTAACAACAGGGGGCCACGAGCAGTACTTC. Protein sequence: CASSLTTGGHEQYF.

The V call is TRBV29-1, the J call TRBJ2-1; D perhaps matches TRBD1 (6 bases). The germline gives CDR1 SQVTM, CDR2 ANQGSEA. This CDR3 region has 12 residues. Trimming took off 3 bases at V and 8 bases at J, with 11 bases between the two ends. The DNA of the CDR3 is TGCAGCGTTGATACCAGGGGCGATGAGCAGTTCTTC. Translated: CSVDTRGDEQFF.

The chain links TRBV6-6 to TRBJ1-1; unclear D gene. Per the germline V gene, CDR1 is MNHNY and CDR2 is SVGAGI (reference sequence). The CDR3 is 16 residues long. V was trimmed by 4 bases and J by 0 bases, leaving 15 bases between them. CDR3 sequence (DNA): TGTGCCAGCAGTTCGAACAGCATCCTGATGAACACTGAAGCTTTCTTT. Its translation is CASSSNSILMNTEAFF.